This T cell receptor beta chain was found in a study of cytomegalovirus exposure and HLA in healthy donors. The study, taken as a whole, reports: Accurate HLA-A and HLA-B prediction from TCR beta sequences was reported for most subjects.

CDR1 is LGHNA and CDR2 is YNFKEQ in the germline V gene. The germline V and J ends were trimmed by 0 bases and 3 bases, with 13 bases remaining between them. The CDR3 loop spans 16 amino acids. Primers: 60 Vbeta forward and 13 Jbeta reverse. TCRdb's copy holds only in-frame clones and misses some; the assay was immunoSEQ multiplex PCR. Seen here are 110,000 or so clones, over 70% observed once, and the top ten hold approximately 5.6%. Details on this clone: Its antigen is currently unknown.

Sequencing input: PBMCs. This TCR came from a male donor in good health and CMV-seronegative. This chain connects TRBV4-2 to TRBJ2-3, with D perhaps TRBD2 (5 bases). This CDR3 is CASSQDMVGETDTQYF. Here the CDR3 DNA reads TGTGCCAGCAGCCAAGATATGGTGGGAGAGACAGATACGCAGTATTTT.